This record looks at one T cell receptor (beta chain) sequence and its context. Its cognate antigen is unknown. This entry is derived from a study of T cells in localized non-small cell lung cancer. Clones were sequenced by immunoSEQ multiplex PCR, and TCRdb holds only the in-frame ones, with some missing. This repertoire shows 64,000 or so clones, almost 90% found once; its top ten account for about 2.1%. The junction had 4 bases not matched to a gene; V was cut back by 5 bases and J by 4 bases. Germline CDR1 is LNHDA and CDR2 is SQIVND (reference sequence). The length of the CDR3 is 14 residues. The study's findings and limits: Longer overall survival was associated with a higher density of T cells in the blood. Among the top 100 tumor clones, a median about 52 appeared in adjacent lung. Clonality peaked in uninvolved adjacent lung rather than tumor.

The receptor was isolated from a woman aged 35-75 years with stage I lung adenocarcinoma. Sequencing used peripheral blood, obtained before any cancer treatment. The chain carries TRBV19 and TRBJ2-7; 11 bases line up with TRBD1. The chain's CDR3 is CASSPGTGGYEQYF. In DNA form, the CDR3 reads TGTGCCAGTAGTCCAGGGACAGGGGGATACGAGCAGTACTTC. The full variable domain, in which reference TRBV19 and TRBJ2-7 provide the parts outside the CDR3, is DGGITQSPKYLFRKEGQNVTLSCEQNLNHDAMYWYRQDPGQGLRLIYYSQIVNDFQKGDIAEGYSVSREKKESFPLTVTSAQKNPTAFYLCASSPGTGGYEQYFGPGTRLTVT.